The 23 T cell receptor beta chains in this list originate from one sample, sequenced in a study of metastatic and nonmetastatic thyroid tumors. Every patient was untreated before thyroid surgery. Using MiXCR, TCRdb re-called clones from the PCR reads. The repertoire holds around 20,000 clones, with around 21% as singletons. The source material was blood. The source of these receptors is a female donor with papillary thyroid cancer or a benign thyroid nodule (not recorded which). Some clones in this sample may be carry-over from other donors' samples.

V and J are TRBV20-1 and TRBJ2-3; possibly TRBD1 or TRBD2 for D (5 bases each). The germline V gene encodes CDR1 DFQATT and CDR2 SNEGSKA (reference sequence). The CDR3 has 12 residues. CDR3 protein: CIPGRTTDTQYF. CDR3 nucleotides: TGCATCCCGGGGCGAACCACAGATACGCAGTATTTT.

Notes on this clone: A much larger clone is a single base away; this may be a read error. Different DNA sequences within this sample yield the same CDR3. The V call is TRBV9, the J call TRBJ1-2; D gene ambiguous. Per the germline V gene, CDR1 is SGDLS and CDR2 is YYNGEE. The CDR3 consists of 16 residues. The ends were cut back, 0 bases at V and 8 bases at J, with 20 bases in the middle. Here the CDR3 DNA reads TGTGCCAGCAGCGTAGATACAGAATGGGAACTCTACGGCTACACCTTC. It is translated as CASSVDTEWELYGYTF.

This clone was found many times. The CDR3 nucleotides are TGTGCCAGCGTGGCGGACAGATACCAAGAGACCCAGTACTTC. Its translation: CASVADRYQETQYF. This chain links TRBV2 with TRBJ2-5; TRBD1 is a possible D gene (6 bases). The CDR3 consists of 14 residues. Trimming stripped 8 bases from V and 0 bases from J, with 13 bases between. The germline V gene has CDR1 SNHLY and CDR2 FYNNEI.

The CDR3 coding sequence is TGTGCCAGCAGCCTGGGACTAGCGGGACCATTCTACGAGCAGTACTTC. It codes for CASSLGLAGPFYEQYF. The rearrangement uses TRBV11-2 and TRBJ2-7; TRBD2 matches at 13 bases. Per germline, CDR1 SGHAT and CDR2 FQNNGV. This CDR3 comprises 16 residues. V was clipped by 5 bases and J by 3 bases; unmatched bases: 7.

This clone was observed at least ten times. The V call is TRBV19, the J call TRBJ2-1; TRBD1 matches at 9 bases. Unmatched junction bases numbered 7, after V lost 2 bases and J lost 5 bases. Germline V gives CDR1 LNHDA, CDR2 SQIVND (reference sequence). The CDR3 is made up of 16 amino acids. This chain's CDR3 is CASSIPPGQGNNEQFF. The CDR3, as DNA: TGTGCCAGTAGTATACCTCCGGGACAGGGCAACAATGAGCAGTTCTTC.

Ten or more counts support this clone. The rearrangement links TRBV6-5 to TRBJ1-1; tentative D call: TRBD1 (6 bases). This CDR3 is 19 amino acids long. Germline V gene data show CDR1 as MNHEY and CDR2 as SVGAGI. Deletions cut 0 bases from V and 1 base from J, with 21 bases between. CDR3 sequence: CASSYSVSGGAVKNTEAFF. In DNA, the CDR3 is TGTGCCAGCAGTTACTCGGTGTCGGGGGGCGCGGTAAAGAACACTGAAGCTTTCTTT.

This clone appeared many times. The gene calls are TRBV7-9 and TRBJ2-1; D is perhaps TRBD2 (5 bases). Between the trimmed V and J ends, which lost 5 bases and 6 bases, there was a span of 14 bases. The CDR3 loop spans 14 amino acids. Per germline, CDR1 SEHNR and CDR2 FQNEAQ (reference sequence). The CDR3 nucleotides read TGTGCCAGCAGCGGACTCCCGGATTTCAATGAGCAGTTCTTC. The encoded protein is CASSGLPDFNEQFF.

In its sample, this clone was seen many times. The chain employs TRBV4-3 and TRBJ2-2, with D perhaps assigned TRBD1 or TRBD2 (5 bases each). CDR1 is LGHNA and CDR2 is YSLEER in the germline V gene. Trimming removed 2 bases from V and 5 bases from J, with 9 bases in between. CDR3 length: 14 amino acids. The CDR3 reads CASSQLGETGELFF. The CDR3 DNA is TGCGCCAGCAGCCAACTAGGGGAGACCGGGGAGCTGTTTTTT.

This clone occurred a few times. CDR3 protein: CASRRSALANYGYTF. Written as DNA, the CDR3 is TGTGCCAGCAGGAGGTCAGCTTTAGCTAACTATGGCTACACCTTC. The V and J genes are TRBV2 and TRBJ1-2; D remains ambiguous. CDR3 length: 15 residues. Per germline, CDR1 SNHLY and CDR2 FYNNEI. V was shortened by 6 bases and J by 0 bases, with 14 bases between the two germline ends.

This clone has ten or more counts. The chain couples TRBV20-1 to TRBJ2-7; 7 bases fit TRBD2. Germline CDR1 DFQATT, CDR2 SNEGSKA (reference sequence). The V and J ends lost 3 bases and 1 base, in that order; junction bases with no gene match: 12. CDR3 length: 16 amino acids. The CDR3 DNA follows: TGCAGTGCTAGTCCACGGGGAGGGTCGACTTCCTACGAGCAGTACTTC. Protein: CSASPRGGSTSYEQYF.

This clone showed up many times. Additional DNA sequences in this sample encode the identical CDR3. The V and J genes are TRBV9 and TRBJ2-3, with 10 bases matching TRBD2. The CDR3 contains 16 residues. CDR1 SGDLS and CDR2 YYNGEE come from the germline V gene. With V trimmed by 0 bases and J by 5 bases, 6 bases remained unmatched. In DNA form, the CDR3 reads TGTGCCAGCAGCGTAGTGGCTAGCGGGGGTGGAGATACGCAGTATTTT. Its protein is CASSVVASGGGDTQYF.

This clone is deemed medium-sized. This chain joins TRBV15 and TRBJ2-7; tentative D call: TRBD1 (5 bases). This CDR3 is 15 amino acids long. V was clipped by 1 base and J by 0 bases, with 10 bases between them. CDR1 and CDR2 (germline): LNHNV, YYDKDF (reference sequence). CDR3 protein: CATSRAQGHSYEQYF. For the CDR3, the DNA is TGTGCCACCAGCAGAGCCCAAGGACACTCCTACGAGCAGTACTTC.

V gene TRBV6-2 or TRBV6-3 combines with J gene TRBJ2-4, with D tentatively TRBD1 (6 bases). Germline V CDR1 and CDR2: MNHEY, SVGEGT. This CDR3 comprises 14 residues. V lost 0 bases to trimming and J lost 7 bases, with 10 bases between them. CDR3 loop: CASSYSTGWNIQYF. For the CDR3, the DNA is TGTGCCAGCAGTTACTCTACAGGGTGGAACATTCAGTACTTC.

With respect to this clone: Likely a read error: the CDR3 ends without its conserved phenylalanine or tryptophan. The rearrangement uses TRBV28 and TRBJ1-2; D unresolved. CDR3 length: 13 residues. V lost 9 bases, J lost 4 bases, and 15 bases lay in between. CDR1 and CDR2 (germline): MDHEN, SYDVKM. The CDR3 bases are TGTGCCAGAGAAGAGGGTAGTAGCTATGGCTACACCCTC. It translates to CAREEGSSYGYTL.

This clone was found a few times. Other DNA sequences in the same sample also yield this CDR3. This chain joins TRBV6-1 and TRBJ2-7; D unresolved. Germline V gene data show CDR1 as MNHNS and CDR2 as SASEGT. CDR3 size: 15 residues. V was shortened by 7 bases and J by 0 bases, with 16 bases between the two germline ends. CDR3 DNA sequence: TGTGCCAGCATGGGTATCGGCACAGTCTCCTACGAGCAGTACTTC. Residues: CASMGIGTVSYEQYF.

This clone was seen ten or more times. The chain couples TRBV12-3 or TRBV12-4 to TRBJ1-2; no reliable D call. The CDR3 sequence is 11 residues long. V gave up 1 base and J gave up 3 bases, with 0 bases separating them. This CDR3 is CASSLDYGYTF. The CDR3 coding sequence is TGTGCCAGCAGTTTAGACTATGGCTACACCTTC.

The V gene is TRBV5-1, the J gene TRBJ2-5; D might be TRBD2 (5 bases). Trimming shortened V by 2 bases and J by 14 bases, and 22 bases separated the two germline ends. Germline-derived CDR1 and CDR2 are SGHRS and YFSETQ. The CDR3 is made up of 14 amino acids. The CDR3 nucleotides are TGCGCCAGCAGCTTCAGACTACTACAAGAGACACATTACTTC. Encoded protein: CASSFRLLQETHYF.

A few counts support this clone. This chain joins TRBV28 and TRBJ2-5, with 8 bases identical to TRBD2. V lost 2 bases, J lost 9 bases, and 26 bases stayed unmatched. This CDR3 has 20 amino acids. CDR1 and CDR2 from the germline V gene are MDHEN and SYDVKM. The CDR3 loop reads CASSLSRGRLAGTPKRSQYF. CDR3 bases: TGTGCCAGCAGTTTAAGCAGAGGTCGGCTAGCGGGCACACCCAAGAGGTCCCAGTACTTC.

The count of this clone is one. A single base separates this from a much larger clone, so it may be a read error. The chain joins TRBV5-6 to TRBJ2-1; 12 bases are a match to TRBD1. There are 16 residues in the CDR3. Germline V gene lookup returns CDR1 SGHDT and CDR2 YYEEEE. The DNA of the CDR3 is TGTGCCAGCAGCTCGTTACCCGGGACAGGGGGCAATGAGCATTTCTTC. Translating gives CASSSLPGTGGNEHFF.

The chain carries TRBV6-1 and TRBJ2-5, with D possibly TRBD1 on 6 matching bases. Germline CDR1 reads MNHNS; CDR2 reads SASEGT. The length of the CDR3 is 13 residues. Trimming cost V 3 bases and J 5 bases, with 10 bases left between them. CDR3 protein: CASSEGHSETQYF. The CDR3 DNA reads TGTGCCAGCAGTGAGGGACATTCGGAGACCCAGTACTTC.

This clone was counted at least ten times. CDR3 residues: CASSLEIRGGDSPLHF. DNA for the CDR3: TGTGCCAGCAGCTTAGAGATAAGAGGAGGCGATTCACCCCTCCACTTT. The V call is TRBV7-8, the J call TRBJ1-6; D gene unclear. There are 16 residues in the CDR3. In germline, CDR1 is SGHVS, CDR2 FQNEAQ. V gave up 1 base and J gave up 8 bases, with 15 bases separating them.

The V call is TRBV5-2, the J call TRBJ2-1; TRBD2 reflects the table's D call only, with no check against the DNA. TRBV5-2 is a listed pseudogene. The CDR3 loop spans 21 amino acids. DNA for the CDR3: TGTGCCAGCAATCTAAGATGGGTCGGGACTAGCGGGATAGGAGGGTACAATGAGCAGTTCTTC. This codes for CASNLRWVGTSGIGGYNEQFF.

This clone appeared many times. The chain is built from TRBV9 and TRBJ1-2; 7 bases map to TRBD1. Germline CDR1 and CDR2: SGDLS and YYNGEE. With 0 bases clipped from V and 0 bases from J, the junction kept 5 bases outside the gene matches. The CDR3 extends over 16 amino acids. The CDR3 is CASSVARQGPNYGYTF. The CDR3 nucleotides read TGTGCCAGCAGCGTAGCGCGACAGGGACCTAACTATGGCTACACCTTC.